What follows are 4 T cell receptor beta chains derived from one specimen sequenced in a study of cytomegalovirus exposure and HLA in healthy donors. The primer mix had 60 Vbeta and 13 Jbeta primers. Assay: immunoSEQ multiplex PCR; the TCRdb copy retains only in-frame clones and omits some. The table lists 150,000 to 200,000 clones, around 68% of them singletons. The material sequenced was PBMCs. These receptors all come from a man aged 50 or older in good health and CMV-seronegative.

The chain couples TRBV11-2 to TRBJ1-1, with 8 bases aligning to TRBD1. Germline-derived CDR1 and CDR2 are SGHAT and FQNNGV. The length of the CDR3 is 16 residues. The V segment lost 4 bases and the J segment 0 bases; nucleotides outside the gene matches: 7. The CDR3 reads CASSSRQGSMNTEAFF. The CDR3 DNA is TGTGCCAGCAGCTCCCGACAGGGGTCTATGAACACTGAAGCTTTCTTT.

The chain has TRBV2 and TRBJ2-3; TRBD2 aligns across 12 bases. CDR1 is SNHLY and CDR2 is FYNNEI in the germline V gene. The CDR3 has 15 residues. With V trimmed by 6 bases and J by 6 bases, 7 bases remained unmatched. DNA for the CDR3: TGTGCCAGCAGAAGACTAGCGGGGGCAGGTGATACGCAGTATTTT. Encoded protein: CASRRLAGAGDTQYF.

This chain connects TRBV5-1 to TRBJ1-5, with D unresolved. Germline loops: CDR1 SGHRS, CDR2 YFSETQ. V lost 0 bases to trimming and J lost 4 bases, with 11 bases between them. This CDR3 comprises 15 residues. The CDR3 loop is CASSLGHGGNQPQHF. The CDR3 nucleotides are TGCGCCAGCAGCTTGGGACATGGAGGAAATCAGCCCCAGCATTTT.

This clone has just a few counts. This chain connects TRBV14 to TRBJ2-7; 11 bases map to TRBD1. CDR3 length: 16 amino acids. V trimming: 4 bases; J trimming: 5 bases; junction bases outside the gene matches: 10. The germline CDR1 and CDR2 sequences are SGHDN and FVKESK. The chain's CDR3 is CASSPRTGTGGDEQYF. Here the CDR3 DNA reads TGTGCCAGCAGCCCCCGAACCGGGACAGGGGGTGACGAGCAGTACTTC.